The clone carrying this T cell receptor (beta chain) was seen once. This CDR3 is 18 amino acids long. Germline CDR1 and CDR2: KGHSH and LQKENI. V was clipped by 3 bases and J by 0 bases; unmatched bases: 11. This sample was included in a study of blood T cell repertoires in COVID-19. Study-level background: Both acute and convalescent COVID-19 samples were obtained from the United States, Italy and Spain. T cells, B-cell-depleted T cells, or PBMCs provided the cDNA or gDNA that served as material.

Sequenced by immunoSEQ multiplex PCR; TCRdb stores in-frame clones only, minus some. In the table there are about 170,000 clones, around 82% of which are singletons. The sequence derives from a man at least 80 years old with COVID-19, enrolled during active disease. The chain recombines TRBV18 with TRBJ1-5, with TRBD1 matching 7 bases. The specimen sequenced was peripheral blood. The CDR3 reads CASSPFFPGTASNQPQHF. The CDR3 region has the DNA TGTGCCAGCTCACCGTTTTTCCCAGGGACAGCTAGCAATCAGCCCCAGCATTTT.